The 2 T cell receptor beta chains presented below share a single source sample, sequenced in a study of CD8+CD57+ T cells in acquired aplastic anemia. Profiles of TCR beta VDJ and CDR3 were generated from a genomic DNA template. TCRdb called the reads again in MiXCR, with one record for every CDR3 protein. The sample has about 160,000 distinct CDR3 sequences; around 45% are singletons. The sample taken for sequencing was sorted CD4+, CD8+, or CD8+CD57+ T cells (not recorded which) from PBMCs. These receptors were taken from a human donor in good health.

CDR3 sequence (DNA): TGTGCCAGTAGTATAGGGACAGCTAATAATTCACCCCTCCACTTT. Translating it yields CASSIGTANNSPLHF. The chain uses TRBV19 and TRBJ1-6, with D perhaps matching TRBD1 (6 bases). Trimming pared 1 base from V and 5 bases from J, leaving 9 bases between. CDR1 is LNHDA, CDR2 SQIVND, per germline (reference sequence). The CDR3 has 15 residues.

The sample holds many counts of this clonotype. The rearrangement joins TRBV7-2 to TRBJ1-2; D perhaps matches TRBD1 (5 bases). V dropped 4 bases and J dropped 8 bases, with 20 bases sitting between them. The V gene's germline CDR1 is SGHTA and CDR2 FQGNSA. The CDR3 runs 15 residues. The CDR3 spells CASSSETEPRGGYTF. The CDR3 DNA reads TGTGCCAGCAGCTCTGAGACAGAACCTAGGGGCGGCTACACCTTC.